This entry lists 27 T cell receptor beta chains sequenced from one sample in a study of blood T cell repertoires in COVID-19. Repertoires were generated with immunoSEQ multiplex PCR, while TCRdb's copy carries only in-frame clones and drops some. The repertoire holds hundreds of thousands of clones, with 80% to 90% as singletons. Sequenced input: PBMCs or T cells enriched from blood (not recorded which). These receptors originate from a woman in her forties or fifties who had recovered from COVID-19.

V gene TRBV4-3 combines with J gene TRBJ1-2; unclear D gene. Trimming left V 0 bases short and J 8 bases short, with 13 bases between. In germline, CDR1 is LGHNA, CDR2 YSLEER. The CDR3 loop spans 14 amino acids. CDR3 sequence (DNA): TGCGCCAGCAGCCAAGAGTTGGTTGTGGGCGGCTACACCTTC. As protein: CASSQELVVGGYTF.

The chain uses TRBV5-1 and TRBJ2-1; 8 nucleotides agree with TRBD2. Looked up from germline, CDR1 is SGHRS and CDR2 is YFSETQ. Germline trimming cut 3 bases from V and 2 bases from J; bases unmatched to any gene: 1. The CDR3 spans 14 residues. The CDR3 loop is CASSSGGTYNEQFF. The CDR3 nucleotides are TGCGCCAGCAGCTCGGGGGGGACCTACAATGAGCAGTTCTTC.

In this sample, this clone turned up a few times. The chain combines TRBV5-1 with TRBJ1-4, with 7 nucleotides matching TRBD1. Losses at the gene ends were 3 bases for V and 8 bases for J; bases not matched to a gene: 7. This CDR3 comprises 14 residues. Germline CDR1 and CDR2: SGHRS and YFSETQ. CDR3 amino acids: CASSWGQQKEKLFF. The CDR3 coding sequence is TGCGCCAGCAGCTGGGGACAGCAAAAAGAAAAACTGTTTTTT.

This rearrangement joins TRBV28 to TRBJ1-1; D unresolved. The V gene's germline CDR1 is MDHEN and CDR2 SYDVKM. CDR3 length: 13 amino acids. V was pared by 2 bases and J by 0 bases, with 4 bases between. The CDR3 loop is CASSLPVNTEAFF. The CDR3 coding sequence is TGTGCCAGCAGTTTACCGGTGAACACTGAAGCTTTCTTT.

Notes on this clone: At one end the junction does not follow the germline gene, possibly because of a read error. The chain links TRBV28 to TRBJ1-4; a weak D match, TRBD1 (5 bases). This CDR3 comprises 13 residues. Looked up from germline, CDR1 is MDHEN and CDR2 is SYDVKM. CDR3 in DNA: TGTGCAAGCACCTGGGACTTCACTGAAAAACTGTTTTTT. It yields the protein CASTWDFTEKLFF.

The V gene is TRBV28, the J gene TRBJ1-1; 7 positions match TRBD1. Germline CDR1 is MDHEN and CDR2 is SYDVKM. The CDR3 sequence is 12 residues long. V was pared by 6 bases and J by 4 bases, with 2 bases of the junction left unmatched. CDR3 nucleotides: TGTGCCAGCAGGACAGGGCGCACTGAAGCTTTCTTT. Translated, it gives CASRTGRTEAFF.

The chain recombines TRBV5-8 with TRBJ1-6; D is unclear. V was trimmed by 0 bases and J by 0 bases, leaving 7 bases between them. This CDR3 is built from 16 residues. CDR1 and CDR2 from the germline V gene are SGHTS and YDEGEE. CDR3 bases: TGTGCCAGCAGCTTGGTTTATAGCTCCTATAATTCACCCCTCCACTTT. As protein: CASSLVYSSYNSPLHF.

The chain couples TRBV27 to TRBJ1-2, with 7 bases lining up with TRBD1. Germline CDR1 and CDR2: MNHEY and SMNVEV (reference sequence). With 4 bases clipped from V and 1 base from J, the junction kept 6 bases outside the gene matches. This CDR3 region has 15 residues. CDR3 loop: CASSSQGGFNYGYTF. As DNA, the CDR3 is TGTGCCAGCAGTTCCCAGGGGGGTTTTAACTATGGCTACACCTTC.

This chain connects TRBV3-1 (or the pseudogene TRBV3-2) to TRBJ1-5, with 8 bases identical to TRBD1. The germline V gene has CDR1 LGHDT and CDR2 YNNKEL (reference sequence). The V segment lost 4 bases and the J segment 3 bases; nucleotides outside the gene matches: 8. The CDR3 has 16 amino acids. The CDR3 coding sequence is TGTGCCAGCAGCCCCTTAGGACAGGGCGCCAATCAGCCCCAGCATTTT. Protein: CASSPLGQGANQPQHF.

The rearrangement joins TRBV14 to TRBJ2-3, with 14 bases that match TRBD2. V lost 5 bases and J lost 2; bases outside the gene matches: 9. Germline CDR1 is SGHDN and CDR2 is FVKESK. This CDR3 comprises 18 residues. The CDR3 bases are TGTGCCAGCAGCATCCGACTAGCGGGGGGGCTATTCACAGATACGCAGTATTTT. Amino acid sequence: CASSIRLAGGLFTDTQYF.

The chain couples TRBV3-1 (or the pseudogene TRBV3-2) to TRBJ2-7; TRBD2 aligns across 14 bases. CDR1 is LGHDT, CDR2 YNNKEL, per germline (reference sequence). J was trimmed by 4 bases and V by 4 bases; bases with no gene match: 6. There are 16 residues in the CDR3. Written as DNA, the CDR3 is TGTGCCAGCAGCCGCGGGACTAGCGGGGGACATTACGAGCAGTACTTC. Its protein is CASSRGTSGGHYEQYF.

This clone was seen a handful of times. The CDR3 reads CASSLVRQYSGNTIYF. The CDR3 nucleotides read TGTGCCAGCAGCTTAGTGAGACAGTACTCTGGAAACACCATATATTTT. The gene calls are TRBV5-6 and TRBJ1-3, with D perhaps matching TRBD1 (5 bases). V lost 2 bases to trimming and J lost 0 bases, with 12 bases between them. The CDR3 runs to 16 residues. Germline V lookup: CDR1 SGHDT, CDR2 YYEEEE.

This clone came up once. This rearrangement joins TRBV19 to TRBJ1-3; weak D call: TRBD1 (5 bases). The V gene lost 5 bases and the J gene lost 5 bases, with 13 bases spanning the gap. This CDR3 has 14 residues. Per the germline V gene, CDR1 is LNHDA and CDR2 is SQIVND (reference sequence). The CDR3 coding sequence is TGTGCCAGTAGTTTCTATGGGGCCAGAAACACCATATATTTT. Protein: CASSFYGARNTIYF.

In its sample, this clone was seen a few times. The V and J genes are TRBV19 and TRBJ1-5; possibly TRBD1 for D (5 bases). The CDR3 totals 15 residues. Per germline, CDR1 LNHDA and CDR2 SQIVND (reference sequence). The V end was cut by 5 bases, the J end by 4 bases, with 15 bases between. The CDR3 DNA reads as TGTGCCAGTAGTGATATCGGGGGGAGGAATCAGCCCCAGCATTTT. It yields the protein CASSDIGGRNQPQHF.

This clone was recorded once. V gene TRBV5-5 combines with J gene TRBJ1-6, with D possibly being TRBD1 (5 bases). CDR3 length: 18 amino acids. V was cut by 5 bases and J by 4 bases, with 22 bases left in between. Looked up from germline, CDR1 is SGHKS and CDR2 is YYEKEE (reference sequence). CDR3: CASRHGTHQGGYNSPLHF. CDR3 nucleotide sequence: TGTGCCAGCAGGCATGGAACCCACCAGGGTGGTTATAATTCACCCCTCCACTTT.

With regard to this clone: Since a much larger clone is just one base distant, this may be a read error. The J gene is TRBJ2-3, the V gene TRBV27; weak D call: TRBD1 (5 bases). CDR1 is MNHEY, CDR2 SMNVEV, per germline (reference sequence). The CDR3 length is 13 residues. With 6 bases removed from V and 1 base from J, the gap between germline ends came to 8 bases. CDR3 sequence reads: CASREQGTDTQYF. The CDR3 bases are TGTGCCAGCAGGGAACAGGGCACAGATACGCAGTATTTT.

The gene calls are TRBV28 and TRBJ1-6; D not resolved. V shed 6 bases and J shed 10 bases, with 10 bases lying between them. Germline V gives CDR1 MDHEN, CDR2 SYDVKM. There are 12 residues in the CDR3. CDR3 bases: TGTGCCAGCAGCGAAAGGGAGTCACCCCTCCACTTT. Translation: CASSERESPLHF.

The chain links TRBV7-2 to TRBJ2-7; D is unclear. V dropped 0 bases and J dropped 5 bases, with 14 bases sitting between them. Germline CDR1 reads SGHTA; CDR2 reads FQGNSA. CDR3 size: 15 residues. The CDR3 region is CASSLAPFGGNEQYF. CDR3 bases: TGTGCCAGCAGCTTAGCGCCGTTTGGCGGAAACGAGCAGTACTTC.

This chain connects TRBV18 to TRBJ1-4, with D uncertain. V dropped 3 bases and J dropped 8 bases, with 7 bases sitting between them. The CDR3 totals 12 residues. Germline loops: CDR1 KGHSH, CDR2 LQKENI. The CDR3 loop is CASSPMGEKLFF. CDR3 DNA: TGTGCCAGCTCACCCATGGGCGAAAAACTGTTTTTT.

The CDR3 spells CASSQGGKLFF. CDR3 DNA sequence: TGTGCCAGCAGCCAGGGTGGAAAACTGTTTTTT. V and J are TRBV5-6 and TRBJ1-4; D may be TRBD1 (5 bases). Germline V gene sequence: CDR1 SGHDT, CDR2 YYEEEE. V was cut by 4 bases and J by 10 bases, with 8 bases left in between. The CDR3 contains 11 residues.

In this sample, this clone turned up once. The chain joins TRBV6-5 to TRBJ2-7; 10 bases agree with TRBD1. CDR1 is MNHEY, CDR2 SVGAGI, per germline. The trim removed 8 bases at V and 3 bases at J, leaving 10 bases unmatched. CDR3 length: 15 amino acids. The CDR3 DNA reads as TGTGCCAGCTCCTCCGGGACAGGGGCGATCTACGAGCAGTACTTC. Protein: CASSSGTGAIYEQYF.

This chain joins TRBV29-1 and TRBJ1-4; D call uncertain. V was cut by 3 bases and J by 0 bases, with 5 bases left in between. CDR3 length: 13 amino acids. The germline gives CDR1 SQVTM, CDR2 ANQGSEA. CDR3 sequence: CSVEAATNEKLFF. As DNA, the CDR3 is TGCAGCGTTGAGGCGGCAACTAATGAAAAACTGTTTTTT. The whole variable domain, remainder taken from reference TRBV29-1 and TRBJ1-4, is SAVISQKPSRDICQRGTSLTIQCQVDSQVTMMFWYRQQPGQSLTLIATANQGSEATYESGFVIDKFPISRPNLTFSTLTVSNMSPEDSSIYLCSVEAATNEKLFFGSGTQLSVL.

The chain links TRBV5-8 to TRBJ1-5, with 10 bases matching TRBD1. This CDR3 is built from 15 residues. Germline CDR1 is SGHTS and CDR2 is YDEGEE. V gave up 3 bases and J gave up 5 bases; unmatched junction bases: 5. CDR3 region: CASSSDRGTYQPQHF. The CDR3 DNA reads as TGTGCCAGCAGCTCGGACAGGGGGACTTATCAGCCCCAGCATTTT.

The gene calls are TRBV7-3 and TRBJ1-1; tentative D call: TRBD1 (6 bases). V was cut by 5 bases and J by 1 base, with 11 bases left in between. CDR1 is SGHTA, CDR2 FQGTGA, per germline. This CDR3 has 14 residues. CDR3 in DNA: TGTGCCAGCAGCACTACAGGGAGGAACACTGAAGCTTTCTTT. It is translated as CASSTTGRNTEAFF. The entire variable domain, with the rest obtained from reference TRBV7-3 and TRBJ1-1, is as follows: GAGVSQTPSNKVTEKGKYVELRCDPISGHTALYWYRQSLGQGPEFLIYFQGTGAADDSGLPNDRFFAVRPEGSVSTLKIQRTERGDSAVYLCASSTTGRNTEAFFGQGTRLTVV.

The chain carries TRBV2 and TRBJ1-1, with 7 bases fitting TRBD1. Germline trimming cut 5 bases from V and 5 bases from J; bases unmatched to any gene: 5. Germline V CDR1 and CDR2: SNHLY, FYNNEI. This CDR3 has 13 residues. The CDR3 sequence: CASSQGGRTEAFF. The CDR3 DNA sequence: TGTGCCAGCAGTCAAGGGGGCAGGACTGAAGCTTTCTTT.

The V and J genes are TRBV5-1 and TRBJ1-1; 7 nucleotides match TRBD1. This CDR3 comprises 15 residues. V was clipped by 0 bases and J by 4 bases; unmatched bases: 6. Looked up from germline, CDR1 is SGHRS and CDR2 is YFSETQ. CDR3: CASSLERQGGTEAFF. CDR3 DNA: TGCGCCAGCAGCTTGGAACGACAGGGAGGCACTGAAGCTTTCTTT. The full variable domain, with the rest looked up from reference TRBV5-1 and TRBJ1-1, is KAGVTQTPRYLIKTRGQQVTLSCSPISGHRSVSWYQQTPGQGLQFLFEYFSETQRNKGNFPGRFSGRQFSNSRSEMNVSTLELGDSALYLCASSLERQGGTEAFFGQGTRLTVV.

This clone was detected a few times. The V call is TRBV3-1 (or the pseudogene TRBV3-2), the J call TRBJ1-6; D is uncertain. CDR3 length: 13 residues. V lost 3 bases to trimming and J lost 6 bases, with 6 bases between them. CDR1 LGHDT and CDR2 YNNKEL come from the germline V gene (reference sequence). The CDR3 loop reads CASSHPSNSPLHF. For the CDR3, the DNA is TGTGCCAGCAGCCATCCTTCTAATTCACCCCTCCACTTT.